This T cell receptor beta chain was identified during a study of metastatic and nonmetastatic thyroid tumors. In this sample, this clone turned up a few times. Sequence at one end of the junction differs from germline and may be a read error. Germline V CDR1 and CDR2: MNHNS, SASEGT. This CDR3 is built from 15 residues. Original handling: The distant-metastasis classifier for papillary thyroid cancer was built from CDR3 differences across clinicopathological groups. TCRdb re-called the PCR reads through MiXCR. The authors' filters were not applied to this entry. This table holds roughly 30,000 clones, more than 15% found once. Each patient went into thyroid surgery without having received any treatment.

The sequence was obtained from a female donor with papillary thyroid cancer or a benign thyroid nodule (not recorded which). Some clones in this sample may be carry-over from other donors' samples. This sequence joins TRBV6-1 and TRBJ2-3; 10 nucleotides align to TRBD1. Sequencing was performed on blood. CDR3: CARLPGTGAADTRYF. CDR3 coding DNA: TGTGCCAGACTACCCGGGACAGGGGCGGCAGATACGCGGTATTTT.